The 23 T cell receptor beta chains presented below share a single source sample, sequenced in a study of T cells in narcolepsy. The table came from immunoSEQ multiplex PCR; TCRdb's copy has only in-frame clones and leaves some out. The data show some 33,000 clones, roughly nine tenths seen once. Sequencing was performed on CD45RA- memory CD4+ T cells from PBMCs. The source is a human donor with narcolepsy.

CDR3 nucleotide sequence: TGTGCCAGCAATGGGGGGCCCGGAAACATTCAGTACTTC. Protein sequence: CASNGGPGNIQYF. The chain has TRBV2 and TRBJ2-4; the D call may be TRBD1 or TRBD2 (6 bases each). The CDR3 has 13 amino acids. The germline V gene has CDR1 SNHLY and CDR2 FYNNEI. Trimming took off 7 bases at V and 6 bases at J, with 13 bases between the two ends.

The V call is TRBV2, the J call TRBJ1-2; D not resolved. This CDR3 contains 11 residues. The germline CDR1 and CDR2 sequences are SNHLY and FYNNEI. V lost 6 bases and J lost 8, with 10 bases in between. The CDR3 is CASRSGEGYTF. Written as DNA, the CDR3 is TGTGCCAGCAGGTCGGGTGAGGGCTACACCTTC.

The chain joins TRBV7-2 to TRBJ1-6; 8 bases agree with TRBD1. This CDR3 has 15 amino acids. V was pared by 5 bases and J by 8 bases, with 8 bases of the junction left unmatched. The germline CDR1 and CDR2 sequences are SGHTA and FQGNSA. The CDR3 sequence: CASSRRTGTDSPLHF. For the CDR3, the DNA is TGTGCCAGCAGCCGGCGGACAGGGACTGATTCACCCCTCCACTTT.

The CDR3 protein is CAWSRGASGSDEQFF. CDR3 in DNA: TGTGCCTGGAGTAGAGGGGCTAGCGGGAGCGATGAGCAGTTCTTC. J is TRBJ2-1 and V is TRBV30; TRBD2 agrees at 10 bases. Germline CDR1 reads GTSNPN; CDR2 reads SVGIG (reference sequence). The CDR3 loop spans 15 amino acids. The trim removed 2 bases at V and 8 bases at J, leaving 9 bases unmatched.

V gene TRBV5-4 combines with J gene TRBJ2-2; 8 bases agree with TRBD2. Looked up from germline, CDR1 is SGHNT and CDR2 is YYREEE (reference sequence). CDR3 length equals 16 residues. The V gene end was trimmed by 4 bases and the J gene end by 2 bases; junction bases not matched to a gene: 7. CDR3 residues: CASSLPGLANTGELFF. As DNA, the CDR3 is TGTGCCAGCAGCCTCCCCGGACTAGCAAACACCGGGGAGCTGTTTTTT.

This chain links TRBV5-1 with TRBJ1-5; D uncertain. The V end lost 3 bases, the J end lost 5 bases, and 15 bases lay between the germline ends. This CDR3 contains 15 residues. Germline V gives CDR1 SGHRS, CDR2 YFSETQ. For the CDR3, the DNA is TGCGCCAGCAGCTCCGGAGAGGGTCCGGATCAGCCCCAGCATTTT. Its protein product is CASSSGEGPDQPQHF. Filled out from reference TRBV5-1 and TRBJ1-5, the complete variable domain reads KAGVTQTPRYLIKTRGQQVTLSCSPISGHRSVSWYQQTPGQGLQFLFEYFSETQRNKGNFPGRFSGRQFSNSRSEMNVSTLELGDSALYLCASSSGEGPDQPQHFGDGTRLSIL.

The V and J genes are TRBV5-1 and TRBJ1-1; D unclear. Germline-derived CDR1 and CDR2 are SGHRS and YFSETQ. This CDR3 has 15 residues. V lost 2 bases, J lost 1 base, and 12 bases lay in between. CDR3 protein: CASSFEGFGNTEAFF. The CDR3 DNA reads as TGCGCCAGCAGCTTCGAGGGTTTCGGGAACACTGAAGCTTTCTTT.

V gene TRBV6-1 combines with J gene TRBJ1-5; D is ambiguous. The germline CDR1 and CDR2 sequences are MNHNS and SASEGT. The CDR3 covers 13 residues. With 1 base removed from V and 4 bases from J, the gap between germline ends came to 5 bases. This chain's CDR3 is CASSEVRNQPQHF. In nucleotides, the CDR3 is TGTGCCAGCAGTGAAGTAAGAAATCAGCCCCAGCATTTT.

V gene TRBV18 combines with J gene TRBJ1-2; perhaps TRBD1 as D (5 bases). Trimming left V 1 base short and J 8 bases short, with 23 bases between. CDR1 and CDR2 from the germline V gene are KGHSH and LQKENI. The CDR3 runs 17 residues. The CDR3 loop reads CASSPLAGTHQEGGYTF. The CDR3 coding sequence is TGTGCCAGCTCACCACTAGCGGGGACCCACCAAGAGGGGGGCTACACCTTC.

This CDR3 reads CAWTKGNGYTF. The CDR3 DNA follows: TGTGCCTGGACTAAAGGGAATGGCTACACCTTC. V usage is TRBV30 and J usage is TRBJ1-2; D ambiguous. The CDR3 extends over 11 amino acids. V was trimmed by 4 bases and J by 6 bases, leaving 9 bases between them. Germline V lookup: CDR1 GTSNPN, CDR2 SVGIG (reference sequence).

The chain is built from TRBV15 and TRBJ2-6, with D unresolved. The V end lost 0 bases, the J end lost 0 bases, and 12 bases lay between the germline ends. Germline loops: CDR1 LNHNV, CDR2 YYDKDF (reference sequence). CDR3 length: 18 residues. The DNA for the CDR3 is TGTGCCACCAGCAGAGATAGAAAGGCCCTCTCTGGGGCCAACGTCCTGACTTTC. It yields the protein CATSRDRKALSGANVLTF. The full variable domain, its missing parts supplied by reference TRBV15 and TRBJ2-6, is DAMVIQNPRYQVTQFGKPVTLSCSQTLNHNVMYWYQQKSSQAPKLLFHYYDKDFNNEADTPDNFQSRRPNTSFCFLDIRSPGLGDTAMYLCATSRDRKALSGANVLTFGAGSRLTVL.

This chain connects TRBV7-8 to TRBJ1-2; 10 bases are shared with TRBD1. After removal of 5 bases from V and 4 bases from J, the junction contained 7 bases not matched to a gene. This CDR3 has 15 residues. Germline V gives CDR1 SGHVS, CDR2 FQNEAQ. CDR3 in DNA: TGTGCCAGCAGCCCCAGGACAGGGGGTACCTATGGCTACACCTTC. Residues: CASSPRTGGTYGYTF.

The rearrangement joins TRBV7-9 to TRBJ2-7; perhaps TRBD2 as D (6 bases). The CDR3 has 14 residues. Between the trimmed V and J ends, which lost 5 bases and 1 base, there was a span of 12 bases. Germline V gene data show CDR1 as SEHNR and CDR2 as FQNEAQ (reference sequence). The CDR3 sequence is CASSLGLTSYEQYF. CDR3 DNA sequence: TGTGCCAGCAGCCTGGGACTCACTTCCTACGAGCAGTACTTC.

The chain combines TRBV28 with TRBJ2-3, with D tentatively TRBD1 or TRBD2 (5 bases each). Germline V gives CDR1 MDHEN, CDR2 SYDVKM. Trimming took 4 bases from V and 0 from J, leaving 17 bases between them. This CDR3 region has 17 residues. CDR3 coding DNA: TGTGCCAGCAGTTCACCCCCTTGGGACCGAAGCACAGATACGCAGTATTTT. Protein product: CASSSPPWDRSTDTQYF. Full variable domain (outside the CDR3, taken from reference TRBV28 and TRBJ2-3): DVKVTQSSRYLVKRTGEKVFLECVQDMDHENMFWYRQDPGLGLRLIYFSYDVKMKEKGDIPEGYSVSREKKERFSLILESASTNQTSMYLCASSSPPWDRSTDTQYFGPGTRLTVL.

This chain joins TRBV28 and TRBJ2-3; 13 bases line up with TRBD2. The CDR3 loop spans 18 amino acids. The germline V gene encodes CDR1 MDHEN and CDR2 SYDVKM. J lost 1 base, V lost 3 bases, and 7 bases had no gene match. The CDR3 loop is CASSFSSGLAGGTDTQYF. CDR3 DNA sequence: TGTGCCAGCAGTTTCTCATCCGGACTAGCGGGAGGCACAGATACGCAGTATTTT.

CDR3 nucleotide sequence: TGTGCCAGCAGCTTAGATCCCCGGTCCTACGAGCAGTACTTC. Translated, it gives CASSLDPRSYEQYF. This chain joins TRBV11-2 and TRBJ2-7; D remains unclear. CDR1 SGHAT and CDR2 FQNNGV come from the germline V gene. The V end was cut by 0 bases, the J end by 1 base, with 7 bases between. This CDR3 is 14 amino acids long.

As concerns this clone: This may be a read error: a much more frequent sequence differs by one nucleotide. Other DNA sequences within the sample encode an identical CDR3. The chain joins TRBV5-6 to TRBJ2-2; D is possibly TRBD1 (5 bases). Germline V lookup: CDR1 SGHDT, CDR2 YYEEEE. The CDR3 length is 15 residues. The ends were cut back, 0 bases at V and 0 bases at J, with 6 bases in the middle. Here the CDR3 reads CASSLGGTNTGELFF. In nucleotides, the CDR3 is TGTGCCAGCAGCTTGGGGGGCACGAACACCGGGGAGCTGTTTTTT.

The chain uses TRBV19 and TRBJ2-5, with 7 nucleotides matching TRBD1. The CDR3 totals 14 residues. Germline lookup yields CDR1 LNHDA and CDR2 SQIVND (reference sequence). The V segment lost 3 bases and the J segment 4 bases; nucleotides outside the gene matches: 5. The CDR3 is CASSMGQWSETQYF. Here the CDR3 DNA reads TGTGCCAGTAGTATGGGACAGTGGTCAGAGACCCAGTACTTC.

V usage is TRBV9 and J usage is TRBJ2-5; 11 bases agree with TRBD2. Germline assignment: CDR1 SGDLS and CDR2 YYNGEE. With V trimmed by 0 bases and J by 4 bases, 8 bases remained unmatched. CDR3 length: 17 amino acids. The CDR3 DNA follows: TGTGCCAGCAGCGTAGTCGGTAGCGGGGGGGCCGGAGAGACCCAGTACTTC. Translating it yields CASSVVGSGGAGETQYF.

The chain combines TRBV7-9 with TRBJ2-3; D is ambiguous. Between the trimmed V and J ends, which lost 7 bases and 2 bases, there was a span of 13 bases. The CDR3 consists of 14 residues. Looked up from germline, CDR1 is SEHNR and CDR2 is FQNEAQ (reference sequence). As DNA, the CDR3 is TGTGCCAGCAAGAGCTCCAACCCCACAGATACGCAGTATTTT. It specifies CASKSSNPTDTQYF.

This rearrangement joins TRBV5-6 to TRBJ1-5, with no clear D. With 1 base removed from V and 0 bases from J, the gap between germline ends came to 8 bases. CDR3 length equals 15 residues. Germline CDR1 SGHDT, CDR2 YYEEEE. The CDR3, as DNA: TGTGCCAGCAGCTTGTTCCCGAGTAGCAATCAGCCCCAGCATTTT. Amino acids: CASSLFPSSNQPQHF.

CDR3 DNA sequence: TGTGCCAGCAGCTTAGCGCGGCAGACTAGGGGTTCGCATACGCAGTATTTT. It codes for CASSLARQTRGSHTQYF. The V gene is TRBV7-2, the J gene TRBJ2-3; TRBD2 is a possible D gene (6 bases). Germline lookup yields CDR1 SGHTA and CDR2 FQGNSA. The germline V and J ends were trimmed by 0 bases and 7 bases, with 20 bases remaining between them. The CDR3 consists of 17 residues.

V gene TRBV15 combines with J gene TRBJ2-3, with D tentatively TRBD2 (6 bases). CDR3 length: 14 residues. CDR1 is LNHNV, CDR2 YYDKDF, per germline (reference sequence). The ends were cut back, 5 bases at V and 6 bases at J, with 15 bases in the middle. For the CDR3, the DNA is TGTGCCACCAGCGGGGGGACTGCCACGGATACGCAGTATTTT. Amino acids: CATSGGTATDTQYF.